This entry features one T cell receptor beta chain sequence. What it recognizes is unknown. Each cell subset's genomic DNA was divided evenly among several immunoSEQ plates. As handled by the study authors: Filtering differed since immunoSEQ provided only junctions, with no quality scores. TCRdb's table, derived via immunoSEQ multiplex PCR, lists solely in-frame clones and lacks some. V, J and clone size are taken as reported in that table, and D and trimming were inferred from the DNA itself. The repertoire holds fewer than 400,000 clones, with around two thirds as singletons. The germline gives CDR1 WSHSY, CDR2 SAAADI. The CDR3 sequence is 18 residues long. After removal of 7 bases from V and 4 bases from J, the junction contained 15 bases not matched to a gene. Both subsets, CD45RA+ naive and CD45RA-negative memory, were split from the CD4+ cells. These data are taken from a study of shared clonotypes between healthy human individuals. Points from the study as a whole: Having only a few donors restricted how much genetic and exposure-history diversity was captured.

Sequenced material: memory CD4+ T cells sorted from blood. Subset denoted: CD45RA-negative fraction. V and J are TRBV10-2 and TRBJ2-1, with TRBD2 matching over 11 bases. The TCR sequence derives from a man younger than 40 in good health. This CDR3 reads CASTIPSSGRASYNEQFF. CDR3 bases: TGCGCCAGCACCATACCTAGTAGCGGGAGGGCCTCTTACAATGAGCAGTTCTTC.